The 19 T cell receptor beta chains presented below share a single source sample, sequenced in a study of control samples from healthy donors and cancer patients. Method: immunoSEQ multiplex PCR; TCRdb's copy keeps in-frame clones and lacks some. Of 150,000 to 160,000 clones listed, over 90% were seen once; the top ten hold around 2.5%. Sequenced material: blood. These receptors were obtained from a man in his forties or fifties in good health.

This sequence joins TRBV18 and TRBJ1-6, with 8 bases matching TRBD1. The CDR3 extends over 14 amino acids. V dropped 3 bases and J dropped 7; count of bases not matched to a gene: 2. Germline-derived CDR1 and CDR2 are KGHSH and LQKENI. The CDR3 spells CASSPRQGNSPLHF. The CDR3 DNA reads as TGTGCCAGCTCACCTCGACAGGGGAATTCACCCCTCCACTTT.

The V call is TRBV20-1, the J call TRBJ2-7, with 7 positions matching TRBD2. CDR1 DFQATT and CDR2 SNEGSKA come from the germline V gene (reference sequence). The length of the CDR3 is 15 residues. V dropped 3 bases and J dropped 0; count of bases not matched to a gene: 8. The CDR3 spells CSASPASGYSYEQYF. CDR3 DNA: TGCAGTGCTAGTCCGGCTAGCGGATACTCCTACGAGCAGTACTTC.

A single count supports this clone. The chain links TRBV19 to TRBJ2-7; 9 nucleotides line up with TRBD2. The CDR3 runs 15 residues. Germline CDR1 and CDR2: LNHDA and SQIVND (reference sequence). Trimming cost V 5 bases and J 3 bases; bases outside gene matches: 8. As DNA, the CDR3 is TGTGCCAGTAGTCGGCGGACTAGCGAGGGCTACGAGCAGTACTTC. Encoded protein: CASSRRTSEGYEQYF.

The chain couples TRBV7-9 to TRBJ2-5, with a possible D match to TRBD1 (6 bases). This CDR3 is 14 amino acids long. From germline, CDR1 is SEHNR and CDR2 FQNEAQ (reference sequence). V lost 6 bases, J lost 3 bases, and 14 bases lay in between. This chain's CDR3 is CASSSLRGKETQYF. In DNA, the CDR3 is TGTGCCAGCAGTTCACTGAGGGGGAAAGAGACCCAGTACTTC.

The CDR3 DNA reads TGTGCCAGCAGTGAATTTTGGCCCCAGACCGGCTCACCCCTCCACTTT. Translated: CASSEFWPQTGSPLHF. The J gene is TRBJ1-6, the V gene TRBV25-1; D gene ambiguous. CDR1 MGHDK and CDR2 SYGVNS come from the germline V gene. This CDR3 is built from 16 residues. Trimming removed 1 base from V and 10 bases from J, with 17 bases in between. Full variable domain (remainder filled in from reference TRBV25-1 and TRBJ1-6): EADIYQTPRYLVIGTGKKITLECSQTMGHDKMYWYQQDPGMELHLIHYSYGVNSTEKGDLSSESTVSRIRTEHFPLTLESARPSHTSQYLCASSEFWPQTGSPLHFGNGTRLTVT.

The rearrangement links TRBV6-2 or TRBV6-3 to TRBJ1-5; 11 bases map to TRBD1. The germline V gene has CDR1 MNHEY and CDR2 SVGEGT. This CDR3 has 17 amino acids. J was trimmed by 1 base and V by 4 bases; bases with no gene match: 6. CDR3 loop: CASSSRTGGRSNQPQHF. In DNA, the CDR3 is TGTGCCAGCAGTTCTAGGACAGGGGGCAGAAGCAATCAGCCCCAGCATTTT.

The chain combines TRBV6-4 with TRBJ2-1, with D uncertain. Trimming took off 3 bases at V and 6 bases at J, with 9 bases between the two ends. This CDR3 region has 13 residues. Germline assignment: CDR1 MRHNA and CDR2 SNTAGT. The CDR3 protein is CASSETSFNEQFF. The CDR3 DNA reads as TGTGCCAGCAGTGAGACGTCTTTCAATGAGCAGTTCTTC.

The CDR3 protein is CASSESWGLSTGELFF. CDR3 nucleotides: TGCGCCAGCAGTGAGTCGTGGGGTCTAAGCACCGGGGAGCTGTTTTTT. The chain is built from TRBV10-1 and TRBJ2-2; D is ambiguous. V was trimmed by 0 bases and J by 4 bases, leaving 12 bases between them. CDR1 is WNHNN and CDR2 is SYGVQD in the germline V gene (reference sequence). The CDR3 contains 16 residues.

The V gene is TRBV5-4, the J gene TRBJ2-7; 7 bases are shared with TRBD1. This CDR3 has 18 residues. Trimming removed 4 bases from V and 0 bases from J; junction bases left unmatched: 16. Germline V gene lookup returns CDR1 SGHNT and CDR2 YYREEE (reference sequence). CDR3 sequence reads: CASSGTDRNYPYSYEQYF. CDR3 in DNA: TGTGCCAGCAGCGGGACGGACAGGAACTACCCTTACTCCTACGAGCAGTACTTC.

The table lists this clone with a count of one. V usage is TRBV19 and J usage is TRBJ1-6, with TRBD1 matching over 7 bases. CDR1 and CDR2 (germline): LNHDA, SQIVND (reference sequence). The J segment lost 14 bases and the V segment lost 7 bases, leaving 14 bases of the junction unmatched. This CDR3 has 14 amino acids. CDR3 sequence reads: CASTPGGTARSLHF. As DNA, the CDR3 is TGTGCCAGTACTCCAGGGGGGACAGCTCGTTCCCTCCACTTT.

This clone was counted a single time. The J gene is TRBJ2-7, the V gene TRBV19, with D maybe TRBD1 (6 bases). This CDR3 has 14 amino acids. The V and J ends lost 3 bases and 3 bases respectively, with 12 bases between them. The germline V gene encodes CDR1 LNHDA and CDR2 SQIVND (reference sequence). The CDR3, as DNA: TGTGCCAGTAGTATGGGACATAGGGGCTACGAGCAGTACTTC. This translates into CASSMGHRGYEQYF.

J is TRBJ1-1 and V is TRBV28, with D tentatively TRBD1 (5 bases). V shed 1 base and J shed 1 base, with 13 bases lying between them. The germline V gene encodes CDR1 MDHEN and CDR2 SYDVKM. The CDR3 runs to 16 residues. Here the CDR3 DNA reads TGTGCCAGCAGTTTATCTTCCAGGGTGGGGAACACTGAAGCTTTCTTT. The encoded protein is CASSLSSRVGNTEAFF.

V and J are TRBV15 and TRBJ2-1; weak D call: TRBD2 (5 bases). The CDR3 consists of 16 residues. From germline, CDR1 is LNHNV and CDR2 YYDKDF (reference sequence). V was pared by 0 bases and J by 5 bases, with 14 bases between. The CDR3 DNA is TGTGCCACCAGCAGAGATGAGGTCGGGCGGGACAATGAGCAGTTCTTC. Translation gives CATSRDEVGRDNEQFF. Together with reference TRBV15 and TRBJ2-1, the CDR3 gives the full variable domain: DAMVIQNPRYQVTQFGKPVTLSCSQTLNHNVMYWYQQKSSQAPKLLFHYYDKDFNNEADTPDNFQSRRPNTSFCFLDIRSPGLGDTAMYLCATSRDEVGRDNEQFFGPGTRLTVL.

The chain joins TRBV11-2 to TRBJ2-3; D gene ambiguous. The germline V and J ends were trimmed by 5 bases and 0 bases, with 21 bases remaining between them. Germline V lookup: CDR1 SGHAT, CDR2 FQNNGV. This CDR3 region has 18 residues. The CDR3 DNA reads TGTGCCAGCAGCCCTTCTCGGGCGGCGCGATCTAGCACAGATACGCAGTATTTT. Amino acid sequence: CASSPSRAARSSTDTQYF.

This chain connects TRBV6-4 to TRBJ1-1; no firm D call. Germline values: CDR1 MRHNA, CDR2 SNTAGT. The V and J ends lost 7 bases and 3 bases respectively, with 9 bases between them. The CDR3 totals 12 residues. CDR3 sequence reads: CASNGVDTEAFF. The CDR3, as DNA: TGTGCCAGCAACGGGGTCGACACTGAAGCTTTCTTT.

This chain links TRBV15 with TRBJ2-5; 9 bases match TRBD2. J lost 2 bases, V lost 0 bases, and 4 bases had no gene match. This CDR3 contains 16 residues. CDR1 LNHNV and CDR2 YYDKDF come from the germline V gene (reference sequence). CDR3 residues: CATSRDKTSGQETQYF. The CDR3 coding sequence is TGTGCCACCAGCAGAGATAAGACTAGCGGTCAAGAGACCCAGTACTTC.

The chain carries TRBV24-1 and TRBJ2-5; tentative D call: TRBD1 (5 bases). Germline assignment: CDR1 KGHDR and CDR2 SFDVKD. Trimming shortened V by 4 bases and J by 0 bases, and 11 bases separated the two germline ends. This CDR3 spans 15 amino acids. The CDR3 sequence: CATSEATEYQETQYF. DNA for the CDR3: TGTGCCACCAGTGAAGCGACAGAGTACCAAGAGACCCAGTACTTC.

V is TRBV28 and J is TRBJ1-5; a weak D match, TRBD1 (5 bases). Germline assignment: CDR1 MDHEN and CDR2 SYDVKM. This CDR3 has 15 residues. The V gene lost 3 bases and the J gene lost 1 base, with 10 bases spanning the gap. This CDR3 reads CASSFRVGSNQPQHF. DNA of the CDR3: TGTGCCAGCAGTTTCAGGGTGGGAAGCAATCAGCCCCAGCATTTT.

V usage is TRBV5-6 and J usage is TRBJ2-5; D gene ambiguous. The CDR3 is 13 residues long. CDR1 SGHDT and CDR2 YYEEEE come from the germline V gene. V lost 2 bases and J 4 bases, leaving 9 bases between the germline ends. CDR3 DNA: TGTGCCAGCAGCTTCGCGAATAGAGAGACCCAGTACTTC. Translation: CASSFANRETQYF.